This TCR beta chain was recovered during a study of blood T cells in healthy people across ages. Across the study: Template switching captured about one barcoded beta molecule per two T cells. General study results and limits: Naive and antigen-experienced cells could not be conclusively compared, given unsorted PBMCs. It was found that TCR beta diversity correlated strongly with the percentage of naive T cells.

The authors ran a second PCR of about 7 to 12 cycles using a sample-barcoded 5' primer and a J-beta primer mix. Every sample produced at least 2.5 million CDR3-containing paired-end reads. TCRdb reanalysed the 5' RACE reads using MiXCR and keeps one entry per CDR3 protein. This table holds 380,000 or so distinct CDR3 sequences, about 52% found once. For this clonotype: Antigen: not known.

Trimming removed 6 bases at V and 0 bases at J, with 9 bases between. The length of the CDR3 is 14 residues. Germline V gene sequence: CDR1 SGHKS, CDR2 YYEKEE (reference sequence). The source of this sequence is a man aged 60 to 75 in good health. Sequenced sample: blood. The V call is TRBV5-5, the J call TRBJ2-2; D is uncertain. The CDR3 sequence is CASNRGPNTGELFF. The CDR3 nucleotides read TGTGCCAGCAATCGAGGACCGAACACCGGGGAGCTGTTTTTT.